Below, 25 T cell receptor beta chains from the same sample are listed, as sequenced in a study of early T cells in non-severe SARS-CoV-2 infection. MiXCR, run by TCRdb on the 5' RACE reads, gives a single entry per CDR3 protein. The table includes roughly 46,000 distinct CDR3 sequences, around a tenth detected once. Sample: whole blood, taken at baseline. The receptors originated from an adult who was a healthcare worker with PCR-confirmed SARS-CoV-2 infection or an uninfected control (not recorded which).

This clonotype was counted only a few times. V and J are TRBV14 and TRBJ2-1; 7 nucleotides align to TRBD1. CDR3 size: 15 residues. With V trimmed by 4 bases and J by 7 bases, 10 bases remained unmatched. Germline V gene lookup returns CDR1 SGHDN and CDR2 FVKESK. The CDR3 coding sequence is TGTGCCAGCAGCCTCCAACCGACAGGGCGGAATGAGCAGTTCTTC. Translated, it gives CASSLQPTGRNEQFF.

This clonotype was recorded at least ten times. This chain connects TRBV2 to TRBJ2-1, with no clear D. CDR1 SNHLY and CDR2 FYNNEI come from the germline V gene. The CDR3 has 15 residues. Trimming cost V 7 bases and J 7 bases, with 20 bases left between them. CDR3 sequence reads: CASIWSGHGLNEQFF. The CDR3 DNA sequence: TGTGCCAGCATTTGGTCTGGTCATGGGTTGAATGAGCAGTTCTTC. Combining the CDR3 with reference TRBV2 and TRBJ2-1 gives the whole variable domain EPEVTQTPSHQVTQMGQEVILRCVPISNHLYFYWYRQILGQKVEFLVSFYNNEISEKSEIFDDQFSVERPDGSNFTLKIRSTKLEDSAMYFCASIWSGHGLNEQFFGPGTRLTVL.

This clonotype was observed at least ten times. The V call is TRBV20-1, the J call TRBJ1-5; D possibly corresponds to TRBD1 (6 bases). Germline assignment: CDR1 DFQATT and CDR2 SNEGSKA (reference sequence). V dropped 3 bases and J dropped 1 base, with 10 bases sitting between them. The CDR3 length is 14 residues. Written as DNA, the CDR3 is TGCAGTGCTAGTGGACAGCTAAGCAATCAGCCCCAGCATTTT. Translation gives CSASGQLSNQPQHF.

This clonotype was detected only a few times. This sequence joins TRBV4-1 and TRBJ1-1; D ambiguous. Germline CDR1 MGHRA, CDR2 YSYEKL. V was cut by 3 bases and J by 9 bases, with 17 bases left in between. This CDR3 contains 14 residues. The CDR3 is CASSQLRLRNKAFF. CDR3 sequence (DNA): TGCGCCAGCAGCCAGCTACGACTCAGAAATAAAGCTTTCTTT.

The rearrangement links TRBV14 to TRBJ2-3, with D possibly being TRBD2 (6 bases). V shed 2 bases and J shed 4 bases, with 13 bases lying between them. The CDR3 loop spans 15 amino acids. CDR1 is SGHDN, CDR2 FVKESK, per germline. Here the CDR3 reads CASSQPGLPPDTQYF. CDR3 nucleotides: TGTGCCAGCAGCCAACCGGGACTCCCTCCAGATACGCAGTATTTT.

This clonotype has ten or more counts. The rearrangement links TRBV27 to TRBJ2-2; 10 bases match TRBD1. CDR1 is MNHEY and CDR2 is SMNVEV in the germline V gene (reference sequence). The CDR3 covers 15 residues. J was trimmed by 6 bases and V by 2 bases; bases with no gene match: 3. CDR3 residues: CASSLKTGGSGELFF. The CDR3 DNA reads TGTGCCAGCAGTTTAAAGACAGGGGGCTCCGGGGAGCTGTTTTTT.

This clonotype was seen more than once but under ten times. CDR3 bases: TGTGCCAGCAGCTTGCAGGGAGTTAAAAATTCACCCCTCCACTTT. Protein product: CASSLQGVKNSPLHF. The chain links TRBV5-5 to TRBJ1-6; tentative D call: TRBD1 (5 bases). CDR1 is SGHKS and CDR2 is YYEKEE in the germline V gene (reference sequence). Trimming took off 1 base at V and 7 bases at J, with 12 bases between the two ends. The CDR3 contains 15 residues.

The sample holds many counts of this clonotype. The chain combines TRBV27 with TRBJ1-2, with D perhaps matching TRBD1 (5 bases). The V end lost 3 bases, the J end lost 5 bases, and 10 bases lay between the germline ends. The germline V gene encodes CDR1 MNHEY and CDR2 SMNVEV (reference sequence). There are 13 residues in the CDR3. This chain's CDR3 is CASSFGRDYGYTF. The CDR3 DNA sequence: TGTGCCAGCAGTTTCGGCAGGGATTATGGCTACACCTTC.

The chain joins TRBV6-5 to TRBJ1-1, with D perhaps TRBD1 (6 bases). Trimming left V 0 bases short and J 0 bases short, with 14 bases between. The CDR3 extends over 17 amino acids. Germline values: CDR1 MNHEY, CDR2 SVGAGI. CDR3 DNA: TGTGCCAGCAGTTACTCGATCGGGGGGGCCATGAACACTGAAGCTTTCTTT. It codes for CASSYSIGGAMNTEAFF.

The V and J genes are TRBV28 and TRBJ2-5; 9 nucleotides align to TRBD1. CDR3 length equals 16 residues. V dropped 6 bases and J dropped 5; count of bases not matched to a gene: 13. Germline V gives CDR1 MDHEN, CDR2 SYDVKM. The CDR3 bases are TGTGCCAGCAGAACTCTAGGACAGGGGAATCGGGAGACCCAGTACTTC. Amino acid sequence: CASRTLGQGNRETQYF.

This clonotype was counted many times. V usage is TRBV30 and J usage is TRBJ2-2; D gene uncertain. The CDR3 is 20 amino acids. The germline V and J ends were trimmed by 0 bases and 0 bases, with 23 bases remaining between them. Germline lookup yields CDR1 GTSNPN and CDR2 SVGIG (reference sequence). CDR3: CAWSVKLGQPNLPNTGELFF. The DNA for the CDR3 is TGTGCCTGGAGTGTAAAGTTGGGCCAGCCGAACCTTCCGAACACCGGGGAGCTGTTTTTT.

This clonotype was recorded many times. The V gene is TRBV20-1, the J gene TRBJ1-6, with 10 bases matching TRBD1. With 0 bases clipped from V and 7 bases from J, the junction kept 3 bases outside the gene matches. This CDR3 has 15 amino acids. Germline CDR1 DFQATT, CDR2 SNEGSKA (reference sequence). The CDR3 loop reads CSARDQTGGNSPLHF. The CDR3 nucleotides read TGCAGTGCTAGAGATCAGACAGGGGGCAATTCACCCCTCCACTTT.

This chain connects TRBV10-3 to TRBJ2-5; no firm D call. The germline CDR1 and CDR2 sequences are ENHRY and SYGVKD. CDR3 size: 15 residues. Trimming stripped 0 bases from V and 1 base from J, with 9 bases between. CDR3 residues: CAISESLAVQETQYF. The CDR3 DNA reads TGTGCCATCAGTGAGTCGCTCGCCGTCCAAGAGACCCAGTACTTC.

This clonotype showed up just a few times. The CDR3 DNA sequence: TGTGCCAGCAGCGACAAGGGACAGGGAGGCTCTGGGGCCAACGTCCTGACTTTC. It translates to CASSDKGQGGSGANVLTF. The chain is built from TRBV9 and TRBJ2-6; 9 bases line up with TRBD1. Germline V lookup: CDR1 SGDLS, CDR2 YYNGEE. The ends lost 3 bases at V and 0 bases at J; junction bases unmatched: 7. The CDR3 length is 18 residues.

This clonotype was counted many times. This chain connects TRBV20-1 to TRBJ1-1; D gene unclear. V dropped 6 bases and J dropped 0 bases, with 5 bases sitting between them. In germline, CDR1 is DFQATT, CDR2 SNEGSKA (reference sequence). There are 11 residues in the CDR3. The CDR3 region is CSADLNTEAFF. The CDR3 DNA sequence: TGCAGTGCAGACCTGAACACTGAAGCTTTCTTT.

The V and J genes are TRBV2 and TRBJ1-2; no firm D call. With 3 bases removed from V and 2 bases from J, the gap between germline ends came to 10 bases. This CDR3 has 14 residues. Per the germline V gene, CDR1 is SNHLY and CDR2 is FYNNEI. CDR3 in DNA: TGTGCCAGCAGTGATGTACCCAGCAACTATGGCTACACCTTC. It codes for CASSDVPSNYGYTF.

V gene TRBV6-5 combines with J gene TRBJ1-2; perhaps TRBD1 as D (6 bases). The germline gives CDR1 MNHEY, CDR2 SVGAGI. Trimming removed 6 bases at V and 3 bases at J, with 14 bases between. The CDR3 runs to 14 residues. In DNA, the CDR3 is TGTGCCAGCAGACGACCCTCAGGGGACTATGGCTACACCTTC. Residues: CASRRPSGDYGYTF.

The CDR3 DNA follows: TGCAGCGTCCACGATATCGGGGAAGAGACCCAGTACTTC. This encodes CSVHDIGEETQYF. This chain uses TRBV29-1 with TRBJ2-5; possible D gene TRBD2, 5 bases. Germline assignment: CDR1 SQVTM and CDR2 ANQGSEA. This CDR3 contains 13 residues. V was trimmed by 6 bases and J by 3 bases, leaving 14 bases between them.

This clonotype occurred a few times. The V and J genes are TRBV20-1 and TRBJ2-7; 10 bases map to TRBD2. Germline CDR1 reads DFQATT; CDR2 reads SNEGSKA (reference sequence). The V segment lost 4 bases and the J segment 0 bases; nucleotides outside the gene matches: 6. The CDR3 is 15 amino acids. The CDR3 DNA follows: TGCAGTGCTAACCTAGCGGGGGAGAGCTCCTACGAGCAGTACTTC. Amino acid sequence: CSANLAGESSYEQYF.

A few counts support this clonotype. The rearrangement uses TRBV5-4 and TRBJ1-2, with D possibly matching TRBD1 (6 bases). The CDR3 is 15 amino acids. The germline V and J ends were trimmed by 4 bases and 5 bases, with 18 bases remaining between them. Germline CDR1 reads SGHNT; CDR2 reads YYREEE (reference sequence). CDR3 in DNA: TGTGCCAGCAGCCCCGACGGGACATCGGTTTATGGCTACACCTTC. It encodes CASSPDGTSVYGYTF.

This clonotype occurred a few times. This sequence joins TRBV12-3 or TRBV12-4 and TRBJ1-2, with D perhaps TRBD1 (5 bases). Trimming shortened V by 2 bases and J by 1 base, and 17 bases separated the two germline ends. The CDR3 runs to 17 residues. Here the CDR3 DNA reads TGTGCCAGCAGTTTATCATCTGGGGCCGAAGTTAACTATGGCTACACCTTC. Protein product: CASSLSSGAEVNYGYTF.

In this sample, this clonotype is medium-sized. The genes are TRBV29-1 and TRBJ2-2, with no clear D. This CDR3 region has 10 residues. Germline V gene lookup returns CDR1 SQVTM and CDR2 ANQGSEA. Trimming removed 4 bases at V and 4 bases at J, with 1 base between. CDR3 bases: TGCAGCGTTGTCACCGGGGAGCTGTTTTTT. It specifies CSVVTGELFF.

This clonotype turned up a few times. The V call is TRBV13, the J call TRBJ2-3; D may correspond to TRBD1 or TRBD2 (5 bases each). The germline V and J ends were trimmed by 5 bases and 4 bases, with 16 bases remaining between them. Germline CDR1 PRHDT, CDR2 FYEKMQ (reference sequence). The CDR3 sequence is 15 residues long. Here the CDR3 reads CASSRGPRGADTQYF. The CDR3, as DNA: TGTGCCAGCAGCCGGGGCCCACGCGGCGCAGATACGCAGTATTTT. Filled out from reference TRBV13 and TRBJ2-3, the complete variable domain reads AAGVIQSPRHLIKEKRETATLKCYPIPRHDTVYWYQQGPGQDPQFLISFYEKMQSDKGSIPDRFSAQQFSDYHSELNMSSLELGDSALYFCASSRGPRGADTQYFGPGTRLTVL.

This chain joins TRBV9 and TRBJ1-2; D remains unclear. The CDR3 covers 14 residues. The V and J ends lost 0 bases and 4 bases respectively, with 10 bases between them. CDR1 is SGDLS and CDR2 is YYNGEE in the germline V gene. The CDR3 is CASSVDPESYGYTF. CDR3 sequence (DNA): TGTGCCAGCAGCGTAGACCCGGAGAGCTATGGCTACACCTTC.

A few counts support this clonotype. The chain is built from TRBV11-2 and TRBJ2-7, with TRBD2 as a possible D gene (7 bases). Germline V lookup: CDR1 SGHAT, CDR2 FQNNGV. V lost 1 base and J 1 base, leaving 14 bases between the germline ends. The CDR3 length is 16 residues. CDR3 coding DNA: TGTGCCAGCAGCTTAGGCCCCGGGGGGCTATCCTACGAGCAGTACTTC. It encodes CASSLGPGGLSYEQYF.